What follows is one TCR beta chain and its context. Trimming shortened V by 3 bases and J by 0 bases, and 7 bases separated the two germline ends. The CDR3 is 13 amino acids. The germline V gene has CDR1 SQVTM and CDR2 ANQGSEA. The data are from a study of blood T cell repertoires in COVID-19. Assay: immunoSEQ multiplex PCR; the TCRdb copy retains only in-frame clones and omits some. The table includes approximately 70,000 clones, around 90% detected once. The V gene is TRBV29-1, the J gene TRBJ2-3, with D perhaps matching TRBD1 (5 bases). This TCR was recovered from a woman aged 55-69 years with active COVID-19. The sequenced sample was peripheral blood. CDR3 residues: CSVEWGSTDTQYF. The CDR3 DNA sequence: TGCAGCGTTGAGTGGGGCAGCACAGATACGCAGTATTTT.